Presented here are 30 T cell receptor beta chains from one specimen sequenced in a study of human T cells and chemical hapten exposure (dated by TCRdb to the early 2020s). The intended sense of this specimen's time point label: patch test 1, 2 weeks after DPC sensitization. The intended sense of this specimen's treatment or condition label: therapeutic diphenylcyclopropenone sensitization with weekly scalp DPC. The library was built by means of RACE. The listed sequencing device is NextSeq 500. In-frame beta chains were kept once TCRdb had trimmed the public reads at Q25 with fastp and called clones with MiXCR. Rows merge per CDR3 protein into single entries with the most common DNA and genes. The sample contains fewer than 100,000 distinct CDR3 sequences, around 12% of them found a single time. The top ten hold 2.1% of the sample. This specimen consisted of whole blood, obtained in connection with sensitization to the hapten diphenylcyclopropenone (DPC). Receptors originate from a woman in her thirties or forties with alopecia areata. Some clones in this sample may be carry-over from other donors' samples.

The chain employs TRBV20-1 and TRBJ2-5; TRBD1 agrees at 9 bases. The CDR3 consists of 15 residues. Germline V lookup: CDR1 DFQATT, CDR2 SNEGSKA (reference sequence). The trim removed 0 bases at V and 3 bases at J, leaving 5 bases unmatched. This CDR3 reads CSARDGDRAEETQYF. Here the CDR3 DNA reads TGCAGTGCTAGAGATGGGGACAGGGCGGAAGAGACCCAGTACTTC.

In its sample, this clonotype was seen many times. This chain connects TRBV19 to TRBJ2-6; the D gene is possibly TRBD2 (6 bases). There are 15 residues in the CDR3. Germline V gives CDR1 LNHDA, CDR2 SQIVND (reference sequence). Trimming removed 6 bases from V and 0 bases from J, with 9 bases in between. The CDR3 sequence is CASRDGSSGANVLTF. The CDR3 DNA sequence: TGTGCCAGTAGAGACGGGAGCTCTGGGGCCAACGTCCTGACTTTC.

This clonotype was detected only a few times. The gene calls are TRBV7-2 and TRBJ1-3, with TRBD1 matching over 10 bases. With 2 bases clipped from V and 4 bases from J, the junction kept 5 bases outside the gene matches. The CDR3 contains 16 residues. Looked up from germline, CDR1 is SGHTA and CDR2 is FQGNSA. CDR3 nucleotide sequence: TGTGCCAGCAGCTTAACGACAGGGGGCGGCGGAAACACCATATATTTT. Its translation is CASSLTTGGGGNTIYF.

This clonotype was detected a few times. The chain uses TRBV11-3 and TRBJ2-7, with TRBD1 identical over 10 bases. V was pared by 1 base and J by 5 bases, with 8 bases of the junction left unmatched. This CDR3 is built from 16 residues. Germline CDR1 and CDR2: SGHNT and YENEEA. The CDR3 DNA follows: TGTGCCAGCAGCTTAGGAGCCGGGACAGGGGACCACGAGCAGTACTTC. The encoded protein is CASSLGAGTGDHEQYF.

In its sample, this clonotype was seen a few times. The gene calls are TRBV9 and TRBJ1-4; D gene unclear. V was clipped by 4 bases and J by 6 bases, with 13 bases between them. This CDR3 is built from 14 residues. CDR1 and CDR2 from the germline V gene are SGDLS and YYNGEE. CDR3: CASSSRNGDEKLFF. CDR3 nucleotides: TGTGCCAGCAGCTCCCGGAACGGGGATGAAAAACTGTTTTTT.

This clonotype occurred a few times. This chain uses TRBV18 with TRBJ2-5; possible D gene TRBD2, 6 bases. Between the trimmed V and J ends, which lost 6 bases and 5 bases, there was a span of 22 bases. CDR1 is KGHSH, CDR2 LQKENI, per germline. The CDR3 sequence is 16 residues long. Here the CDR3 DNA reads TGTGCCAGCTCGATCCTCCGGGACGGAGGAGGGGAGACCCAGTACTTC. Translated: CASSILRDGGGETQYF.

This clonotype has more than one count but fewer than ten. J is TRBJ2-5 and V is TRBV5-1, with 13 positions matching TRBD2. The CDR3 length is 17 residues. Germline CDR1 is SGHRS and CDR2 is YFSETQ. J gave up 2 bases and V 4 bases, and 8 bases lay outside the gene matches. CDR3 loop: CASSPGTSGVSQETQYF. The CDR3 region has the DNA TGCGCCAGCAGCCCCGGGACTAGCGGGGTTTCGCAAGAGACCCAGTACTTC.

This clonotype was picked up one time. At one end, the junction sequence differs from germline, possibly due to a read error. J is TRBJ1-5 and V is TRBV6-6, with D uncertain. This CDR3 spans 12 amino acids. In germline, CDR1 is MNHNY, CDR2 SVGAGI (reference sequence). CDR3 in DNA: TGTACCAGCATGAGGAGCAATCAGCCCCAGCATTTT. It is translated as CTSMRSNQPQHF.

The rearrangement uses TRBV28 and TRBJ2-5; D not resolved. CDR1 and CDR2 from the germline V gene are MDHEN and SYDVKM. This CDR3 has 16 residues. V lost 3 bases and J lost 4, with 18 bases in between. The CDR3 reads CASSFAWPKERETQYF. In nucleotides, the CDR3 is TGTGCCAGCAGTTTCGCCTGGCCCAAGGAGCGAGAGACCCAGTACTTC.

The genes are TRBV28 and TRBJ1-1, with 9 bases aligning to TRBD1. With 8 bases clipped from V and 10 bases from J, the junction kept 8 bases outside the gene matches. This CDR3 region has 12 residues. Germline values: CDR1 MDHEN, CDR2 SYDVKM. The CDR3 sequence is CASRSQDRGAFF. CDR3 coding DNA: TGTGCCAGCCGTTCACAGGACAGGGGAGCTTTCTTT.

This clonotype has at least ten counts. This chain links TRBV7-6 with TRBJ2-1, with TRBD2 matching over 11 bases. Germline V gene data show CDR1 as SGHVS and CDR2 as FNYEAQ. This CDR3 has 17 amino acids. The trim removed 5 bases at V and 3 bases at J, leaving 9 bases unmatched. The CDR3 nucleotides read TGTGCCAGCAGCCCGACTAGCGGGACCTTAAGCTACAATGAGCAGTTCTTC. This codes for CASSPTSGTLSYNEQFF.

This clonotype was picked up a small number of times. V and J are TRBV5-5 and TRBJ1-5; TRBD1 might be the D (6 bases). From germline, CDR1 is SGHKS and CDR2 YYEKEE (reference sequence). The CDR3 is 17 residues long. Trimming removed 1 base from V and 2 bases from J, with 16 bases in between. The CDR3 nucleotides are TGTGCCAGCAGCTTGTCTTCCGGGGGGCGCGGCAATCAGCCCCAGCATTTT. Translating gives CASSLSSGGRGNQPQHF.

This clonotype was observed at least ten times. The genes are TRBV7-9 and TRBJ2-5, with 9 bases fitting TRBD1. The germline V gene has CDR1 SEHNR and CDR2 FQNEAQ (reference sequence). Trimming removed 6 bases from V and 5 bases from J; junction bases left unmatched: 4. The CDR3 is made up of 13 amino acids. This CDR3 is CASSGQGRETQYF. In nucleotides, the CDR3 is TGTGCCAGCAGTGGACAGGGGCGGGAGACCCAGTACTTC.

This chain connects TRBV12-3 or TRBV12-4 to TRBJ2-5; TRBD1 matches 9 bases. Trimming cost V 5 bases and J 2 bases; bases outside gene matches: 9. The CDR3 is made up of 16 amino acids. The chain's CDR3 is CASSPGTGLLQETQYF. The DNA for the CDR3 is TGTGCCAGCAGTCCTGGGACAGGGTTACTACAAGAGACCCAGTACTTC.

This clonotype was seen more than once but under ten times. The chain has TRBV3-1 and TRBJ2-7; the match to TRBD1 covers 9 bases. Germline lookup yields CDR1 LGHDT and CDR2 YNNKEL (reference sequence). J was trimmed by 0 bases and V by 1 base; bases with no gene match: 1. This CDR3 is 15 amino acids long. The CDR3 reads CASSQAGQGSYEQYF. The CDR3 bases are TGTGCCAGCAGCCAAGCGGGACAGGGCTCCTACGAGCAGTACTTC.

The V call is TRBV27, the J call TRBJ2-2; perhaps TRBD1 as D (5 bases). V shed 10 bases and J shed 6 bases, with 18 bases lying between them. Per the germline V gene, CDR1 is MNHEY and CDR2 is SMNVEV (reference sequence). This CDR3 has 14 residues. For the CDR3, the DNA is TGTGCCACCTCGAGACAGAGTAGACCCGGGGAGCTGTTTTTT. Encoded protein: CATSRQSRPGELFF.

In its sample, this clonotype was seen a few times. CDR3 sequence reads: CASSYLAGSLAGELNEQFF. In DNA, the CDR3 is TGTGCCAGCAGTTACTTGGCGGGCTCTCTAGCGGGAGAGCTCAATGAGCAGTTCTTC. This chain connects TRBV6-2 or TRBV6-3 to TRBJ2-1; 10 bases match TRBD2. This CDR3 contains 19 residues. CDR1 and CDR2 from the germline V gene are MNHEY and SVGEGT. The V segment lost 1 base and the J segment 6 bases; nucleotides outside the gene matches: 15.

This clonotype showed up just a few times. V is TRBV28 and J is TRBJ1-1; D not certain. Germline loops: CDR1 MDHEN, CDR2 SYDVKM. V was trimmed by 5 bases and J by 0 bases, leaving 7 bases between them. There are 13 residues in the CDR3. The CDR3 sequence is CASSRRMNTEAFF. The CDR3 nucleotides are TGTGCCAGCAGTCGTCGGATGAACACTGAAGCTTTCTTT.

The rearrangement joins TRBV20-1 to TRBJ2-5; 7 bases are shared with TRBD1. This CDR3 spans 14 amino acids. Trimming took 6 bases from V and 1 from J; bases not matched to a gene: 8. The germline V gene has CDR1 DFQATT and CDR2 SNEGSKA (reference sequence). CDR3 region: CSAPRTGPQETQYF. The DNA of the CDR3 is TGCAGTGCCCCCCGGACAGGTCCCCAAGAGACCCAGTACTTC.

This clonotype was seen only once. This could be a read error, since a much larger clone is one nucleotide away. V gene TRBV7-7 combines with J gene TRBJ2-2, with TRBD2 matching over 7 bases. Germline CDR1 is SSHAT and CDR2 is FNYEAQ (reference sequence). The CDR3 has 14 residues. The CDR3, as DNA: TGTGCTAGCGCGCGCGGGAGTAACACCGGGGAGCTGTTTTTT. Protein sequence: CASARGSNTGELFF.

The V and J genes are TRBV4-2 and TRBJ2-3; the match to TRBD2 covers 7 bases. J lost 3 bases, V lost 1 base, and 7 bases had no gene match. The CDR3 sequence is 16 residues long. CDR1 is LGHNA and CDR2 is YNFKEQ in the germline V gene. CDR3 DNA sequence: TGTGCCAGCAGCCAAGTACAAGCGGGAAGGACAGATACGCAGTATTTT. It specifies CASSQVQAGRTDTQYF.

This clonotype has a handful of counts. This chain links TRBV20-1 with TRBJ2-7; a possible D gene is TRBD1 (6 bases). Germline lookup yields CDR1 DFQATT and CDR2 SNEGSKA (reference sequence). Trimming removed 1 base from V and 2 bases from J, with 9 bases in between. This CDR3 is 13 amino acids long. CDR3 in DNA: TGCAGTGCTAGAGGAACAGGGCCCTACGAGCAGTACTTC. Protein sequence: CSARGTGPYEQYF.

This clonotype was detected many times. This chain connects TRBV2 to TRBJ2-7, with D possibly matching TRBD2 (5 bases). The V and J ends lost 2 bases and 5 bases respectively, with 13 bases between them. This CDR3 region has 14 residues. Germline lookup yields CDR1 SNHLY and CDR2 FYNNEI. The CDR3 loop is CASSEKVPGDEQYF. For the CDR3, the DNA is TGTGCCAGCAGTGAAAAAGTTCCCGGGGACGAGCAGTACTTC.

This chain links TRBV3-1 with TRBJ2-5; D gene uncertain. Germline V gives CDR1 LGHDT, CDR2 YNNKEL (reference sequence). There are 14 residues in the CDR3. Between the trimmed V and J ends, which lost 4 bases and 4 bases, there was a span of 13 bases. CDR3 in DNA: TGTGCCAGCAGCCGGGATAGGGCCCGAGAGACCCAGTACTTC. Protein product: CASSRDRARETQYF.

V is TRBV5-8 and J is TRBJ2-2; D unresolved. Germline assignment: CDR1 SGHTS and CDR2 YDEGEE. V lost 0 bases and J 9 bases, leaving 12 bases between the germline ends. The CDR3 totals 14 residues. The CDR3 DNA is TGTGCCAGCAGCTTGGGACATCACCCCCGGGAGCTGTTTTTT. This sequence encodes CASSLGHHPRELFF.

This clonotype showed up many times. The rearrangement links TRBV29-1 to TRBJ1-2; 8 positions agree with TRBD1. Germline V lookup: CDR1 SQVTM, CDR2 ANQGSEA. This CDR3 is built from 12 residues. V was clipped by 7 bases and J by 6 bases; unmatched bases: 7. In nucleotides, the CDR3 is TGCAGCGCCCCGACAGGGGTGGATGGCTACACCTTC. It yields the protein CSAPTGVDGYTF.

This clonotype has at least ten counts. This chain uses TRBV20-1 with TRBJ1-5; the D is unclear. Trimming removed 4 bases at V and 2 bases at J, with 9 bases between. The CDR3 extends over 13 amino acids. The germline V gene encodes CDR1 DFQATT and CDR2 SNEGSKA (reference sequence). CDR3 protein: CSATYSGNQPQHF. In nucleotides, the CDR3 is TGCAGTGCTACGTATAGCGGCAATCAGCCCCAGCATTTT.

The chain recombines TRBV2 with TRBJ1-5, with TRBD1 as a possible D gene (6 bases). V was cut by 5 bases and J by 4 bases, with 12 bases left in between. The CDR3 totals 14 residues. Germline CDR1 is SNHLY and CDR2 is FYNNEI. The CDR3 here is CASSKSDRNQPQHF. The CDR3 DNA follows: TGTGCCAGCAGTAAATCCGACAGGAATCAGCCCCAGCATTTT.

The table lists this clonotype with a few counts. CDR3 residues: CASSQYTSGSYNEQFF. The CDR3 DNA is TGTGCCAGCAGCCAATATACTAGCGGGTCCTACAATGAGCAGTTCTTC. The chain recombines TRBV4-2 with TRBJ2-1, with 9 bases identical to TRBD2. Unmatched junction bases numbered 3, after V lost 2 bases and J lost 1 base. The CDR3 runs to 16 residues. CDR1 and CDR2 from the germline V gene are LGHNA and YNFKEQ.

The chain combines TRBV5-1 with TRBJ2-1, with D unresolved. Germline CDR1 reads SGHRS; CDR2 reads YFSETQ. Trimming cost V 7 bases and J 5 bases, with 10 bases left between them. The CDR3 extends over 12 amino acids. DNA of the CDR3: TGCGCCAGCGGAAAAGGGAACAATGAGCAGTTCTTC. The encoded protein is CASGKGNNEQFF.